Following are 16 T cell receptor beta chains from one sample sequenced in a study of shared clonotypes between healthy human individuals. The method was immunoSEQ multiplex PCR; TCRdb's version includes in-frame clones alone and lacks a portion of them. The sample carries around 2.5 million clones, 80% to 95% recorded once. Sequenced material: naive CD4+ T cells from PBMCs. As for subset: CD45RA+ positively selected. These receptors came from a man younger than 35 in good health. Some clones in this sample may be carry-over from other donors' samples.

CDR3 sequence reads: CSTDDRDGYTF. The CDR3 DNA follows: TGCAGTACTGATGACAGGGATGGCTACACCTTC. The chain carries TRBV20-1 and TRBJ1-2; 7 bases map to TRBD1. Unmatched junction bases numbered 6, after V lost 8 bases and J lost 6 bases. From germline, CDR1 is DFQATT and CDR2 SNEGSKA (reference sequence). CDR3 length equals 11 residues.

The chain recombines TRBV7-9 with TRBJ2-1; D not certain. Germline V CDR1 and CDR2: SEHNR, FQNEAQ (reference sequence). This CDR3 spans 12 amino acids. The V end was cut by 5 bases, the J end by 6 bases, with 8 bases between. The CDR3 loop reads CASSQTFNEQFF. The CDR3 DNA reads TGTGCCAGCAGCCAAACATTCAATGAGCAGTTCTTC.

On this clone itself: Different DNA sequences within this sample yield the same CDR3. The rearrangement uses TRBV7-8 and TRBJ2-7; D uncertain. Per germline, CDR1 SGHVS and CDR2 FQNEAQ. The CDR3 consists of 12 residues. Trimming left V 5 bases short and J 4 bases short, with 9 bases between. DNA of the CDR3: TGTGCCAGCAGCCCCCCCGGGTACGAGCAGTACTTC. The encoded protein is CASSPPGYEQYF.

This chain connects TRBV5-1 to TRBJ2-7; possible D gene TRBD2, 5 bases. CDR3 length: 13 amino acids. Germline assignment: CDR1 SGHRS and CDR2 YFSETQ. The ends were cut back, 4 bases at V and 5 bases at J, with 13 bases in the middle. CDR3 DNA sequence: TGCGCCAGCAGCGACGGACTTTTAGACGAGCAGTACTTC. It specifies CASSDGLLDEQYF.

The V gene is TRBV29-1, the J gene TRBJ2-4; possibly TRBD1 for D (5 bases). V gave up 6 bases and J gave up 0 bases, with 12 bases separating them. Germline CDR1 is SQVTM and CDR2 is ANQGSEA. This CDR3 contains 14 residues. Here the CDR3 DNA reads TGCAGCGTCAGACAGATCCTAGCCAAAAACATTCAGTACTTC. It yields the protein CSVRQILAKNIQYF.

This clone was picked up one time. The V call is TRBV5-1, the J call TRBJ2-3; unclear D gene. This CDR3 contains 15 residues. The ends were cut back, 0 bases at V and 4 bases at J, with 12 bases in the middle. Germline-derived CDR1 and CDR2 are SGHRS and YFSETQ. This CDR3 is CASSLAPPQADTQYF. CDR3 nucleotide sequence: TGCGCCAGCAGCTTGGCCCCCCCCCAGGCAGATACGCAGTATTTT.

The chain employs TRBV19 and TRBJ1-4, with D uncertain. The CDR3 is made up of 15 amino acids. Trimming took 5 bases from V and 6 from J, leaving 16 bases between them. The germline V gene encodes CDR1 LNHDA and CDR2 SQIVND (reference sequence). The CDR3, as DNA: TGTGCCAGTAGTCCCCGTTCCAATAATTATGAAAAACTGTTTTTT. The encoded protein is CASSPRSNNYEKLFF.

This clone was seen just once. DNA for the CDR3: TGTGCCAGCAGCTTAGTAACAGGGCGAAGAAACACCATATATTTT. As protein: CASSLVTGRRNTIYF. The V and J genes are TRBV11-2 and TRBJ1-3; D is possibly TRBD1 (6 bases). V dropped 1 base and J dropped 5 bases, with 12 bases sitting between them. Germline CDR1 and CDR2: SGHAT and FQNNGV. This CDR3 has 15 amino acids.

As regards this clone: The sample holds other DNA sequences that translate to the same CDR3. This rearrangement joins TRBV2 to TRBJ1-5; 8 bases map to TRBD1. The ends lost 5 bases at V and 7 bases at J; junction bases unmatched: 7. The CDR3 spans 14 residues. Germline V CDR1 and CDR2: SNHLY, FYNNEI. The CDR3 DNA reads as TGTGCCAGCAGTCCCGGACAGGGAAACCAGCCCCAGCATTTT. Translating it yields CASSPGQGNQPQHF. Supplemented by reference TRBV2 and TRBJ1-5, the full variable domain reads EPEVTQTPSHQVTQMGQEVILRCVPISNHLYFYWYRQILGQKVEFLVSFYNNEISEKSEIFDDQFSVERPDGSNFTLKIRSTKLEDSAMYFCASSPGQGNQPQHFGDGTRLSIL.

CDR3 nucleotide sequence: TGCGCCAGCAGCCAAGATAATGCCCAGGGTCAGCCCCAGCATTTT. Residues: CASSQDNAQGQPQHF. The chain is built from TRBV4-1 and TRBJ1-5, with D perhaps TRBD1 (5 bases). V lost 0 bases, J lost 6 bases, and 12 bases lay in between. The CDR3 length is 15 residues. Per the germline V gene, CDR1 is MGHRA and CDR2 is YSYEKL.

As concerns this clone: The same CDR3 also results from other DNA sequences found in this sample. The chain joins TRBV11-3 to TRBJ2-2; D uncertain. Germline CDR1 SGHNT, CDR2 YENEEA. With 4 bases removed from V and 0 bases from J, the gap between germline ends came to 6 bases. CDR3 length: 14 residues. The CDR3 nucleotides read TGTGCCAGCAGCTACGGTCCGAACACCGGGGAGCTGTTTTTT. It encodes CASSYGPNTGELFF.

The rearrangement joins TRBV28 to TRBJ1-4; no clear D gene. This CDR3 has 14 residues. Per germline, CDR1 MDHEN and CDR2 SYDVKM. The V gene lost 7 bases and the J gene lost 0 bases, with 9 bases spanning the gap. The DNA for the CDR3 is TGTGCCAGCAAGACGCCCGCAACTAATGAAAAACTGTTTTTT. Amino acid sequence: CASKTPATNEKLFF.

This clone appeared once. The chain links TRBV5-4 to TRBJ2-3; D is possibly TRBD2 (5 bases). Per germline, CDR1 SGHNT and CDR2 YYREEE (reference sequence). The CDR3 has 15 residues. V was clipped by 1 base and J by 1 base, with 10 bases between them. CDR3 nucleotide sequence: TGTGCCAGCAGCTTGAGAGCTAGCCGCACAGATACGCAGTATTTT. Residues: CASSLRASRTDTQYF.

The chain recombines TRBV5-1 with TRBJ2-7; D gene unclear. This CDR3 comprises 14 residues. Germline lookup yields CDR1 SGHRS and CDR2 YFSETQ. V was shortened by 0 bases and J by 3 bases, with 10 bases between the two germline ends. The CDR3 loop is CASSLEGDVYEQYF. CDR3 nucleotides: TGCGCCAGCAGCTTGGAAGGAGACGTCTACGAGCAGTACTTC.

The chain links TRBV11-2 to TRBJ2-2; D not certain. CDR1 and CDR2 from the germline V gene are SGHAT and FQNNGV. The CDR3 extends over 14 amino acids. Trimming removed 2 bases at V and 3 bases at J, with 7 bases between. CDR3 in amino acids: CASSLTAYTGELFF. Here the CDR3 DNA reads TGTGCCAGCAGCTTAACAGCATACACCGGGGAGCTGTTTTTT.

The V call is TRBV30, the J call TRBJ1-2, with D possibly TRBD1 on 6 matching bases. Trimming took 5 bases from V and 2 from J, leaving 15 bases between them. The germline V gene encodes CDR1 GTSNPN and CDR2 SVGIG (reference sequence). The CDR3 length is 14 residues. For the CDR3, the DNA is TGTGCCTGGGGGGCTAAGGGGGAAAACTATGGCTACACCTTC. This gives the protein CAWGAKGENYGYTF. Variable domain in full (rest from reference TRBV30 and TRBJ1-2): SQTIHQWPATLVQPVGSPLSLECTVEGTSNPNLYWYRQAAGRGLQLLFYSVGIGQISSEVPQNLSASRPQDRQFILSSKKLLLSDSGFYLCAWGAKGENYGYTFGSGTRLTVV.